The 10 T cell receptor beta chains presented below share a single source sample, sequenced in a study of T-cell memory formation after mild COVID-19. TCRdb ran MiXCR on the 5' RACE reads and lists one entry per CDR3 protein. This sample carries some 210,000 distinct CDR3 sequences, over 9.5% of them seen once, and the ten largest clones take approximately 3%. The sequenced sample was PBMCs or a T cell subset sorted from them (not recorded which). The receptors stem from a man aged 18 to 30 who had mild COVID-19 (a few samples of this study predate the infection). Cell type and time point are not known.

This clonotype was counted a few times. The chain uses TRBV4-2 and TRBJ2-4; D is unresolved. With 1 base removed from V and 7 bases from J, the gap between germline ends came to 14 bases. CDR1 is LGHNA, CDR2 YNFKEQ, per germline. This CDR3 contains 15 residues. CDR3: CASSQAPGVENIQYF. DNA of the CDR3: TGTGCCAGCAGCCAAGCTCCTGGGGTAGAGAACATTCAGTACTTC.

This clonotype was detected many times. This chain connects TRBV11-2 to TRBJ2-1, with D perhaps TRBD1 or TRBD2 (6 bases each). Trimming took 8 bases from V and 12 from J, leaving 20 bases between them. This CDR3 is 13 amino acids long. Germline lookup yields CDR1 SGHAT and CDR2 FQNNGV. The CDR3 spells CASGGLSNPGQFF. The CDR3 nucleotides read TGTGCCAGCGGGGGGCTATCAAACCCCGGGCAGTTCTTC.

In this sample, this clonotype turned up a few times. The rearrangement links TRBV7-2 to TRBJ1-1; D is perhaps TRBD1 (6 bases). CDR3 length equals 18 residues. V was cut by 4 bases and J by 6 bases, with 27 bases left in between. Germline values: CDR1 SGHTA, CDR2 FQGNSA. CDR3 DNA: TGTGCCAGCAGCTCCCTCTTGGGGGCACGGACGGTCGGGGCTGAAGCTTTCTTT. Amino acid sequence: CASSSLLGARTVGAEAFF.

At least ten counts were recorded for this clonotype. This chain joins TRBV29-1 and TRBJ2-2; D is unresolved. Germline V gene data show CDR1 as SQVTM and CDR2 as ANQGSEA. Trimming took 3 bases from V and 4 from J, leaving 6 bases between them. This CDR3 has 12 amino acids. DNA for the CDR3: TGCAGCGTTGAGGGGTCCACCGGGGAGCTGTTTTTT. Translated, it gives CSVEGSTGELFF.

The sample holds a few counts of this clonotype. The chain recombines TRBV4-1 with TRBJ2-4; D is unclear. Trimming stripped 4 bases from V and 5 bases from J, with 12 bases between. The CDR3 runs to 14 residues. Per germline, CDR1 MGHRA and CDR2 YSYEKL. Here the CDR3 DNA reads TGCGCCAGCAGCCCCCGGGCGAAACAAAACATTCAGTACTTC. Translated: CASSPRAKQNIQYF.

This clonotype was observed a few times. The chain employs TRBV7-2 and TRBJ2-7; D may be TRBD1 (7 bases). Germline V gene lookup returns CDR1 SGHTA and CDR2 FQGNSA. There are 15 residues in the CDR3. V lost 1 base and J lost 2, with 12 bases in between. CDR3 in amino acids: CASSLEGGQTYEQYF. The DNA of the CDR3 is TGTGCCAGCAGCTTAGAGGGGGGACAGACCTACGAGCAGTACTTC.

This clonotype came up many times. CDR3 sequence reads: CASSRDRTEAFF. Written as DNA, the CDR3 is TGTGCCAGCAGCCGGGACCGGACTGAAGCTTTCTTT. The J gene is TRBJ1-1, the V gene TRBV7-9, with TRBD1 as a possible D gene (5 bases). The germline V gene encodes CDR1 SEHNR and CDR2 FQNEAQ (reference sequence). The germline V and J ends were trimmed by 5 bases and 5 bases, with 9 bases remaining between them. The CDR3 contains 12 residues.

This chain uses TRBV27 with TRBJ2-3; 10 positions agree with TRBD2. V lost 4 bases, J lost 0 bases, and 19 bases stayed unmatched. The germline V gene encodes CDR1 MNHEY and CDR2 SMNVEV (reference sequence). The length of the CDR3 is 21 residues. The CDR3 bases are TGTGCCAGCAGTTGGCGTAGGTTCGGTAGCGGGGGGACGACTAGCACAGATACGCAGTATTTT. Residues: CASSWRRFGSGGTTSTDTQYF.

CDR3 bases: TGTGCCAGCAGCTTGGGCCCAGGGCCGGAAGACAATGAGCAGTTCTTC. This encodes CASSLGPGPEDNEQFF. The chain links TRBV7-9 to TRBJ2-1, with a weak D call TRBD1 (5 bases). V lost 3 bases and J lost 5, with 17 bases in between. The germline V gene has CDR1 SEHNR and CDR2 FQNEAQ (reference sequence). This CDR3 comprises 16 residues.

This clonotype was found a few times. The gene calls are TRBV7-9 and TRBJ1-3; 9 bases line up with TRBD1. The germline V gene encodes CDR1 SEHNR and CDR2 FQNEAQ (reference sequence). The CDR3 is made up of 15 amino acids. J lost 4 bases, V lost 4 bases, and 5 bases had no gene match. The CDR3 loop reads CASSSTGGEGNTIYF. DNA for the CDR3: TGTGCCAGCAGCTCTACAGGGGGCGAAGGAAACACCATATATTTT.